Presented here are 5 T cell receptor beta chains from one specimen sequenced in a study of patients and donors after allogeneic stem cell transplantation. TCRdb ran MiXCR on the RT-PCR reads and lists one entry per CDR3 protein. The sample records roughly 180,000 distinct CDR3 sequences, roughly 40% being singletons. Input material: blood, either unsorted or a sorted T cell fraction (not recorded which). All receptors derive from a human donor who was either an allogeneic HSCT recipient or a stem cell or donor lymphocyte infusion donor (not recorded which). It is not recorded whose cells these are; they may come from a transplant donor.

This clonotype was counted many times. The chain has TRBV12-3 or TRBV12-4 and TRBJ1-1; D is unclear. Trimming took off 7 bases at V and 1 base at J, with 13 bases between the two ends. The CDR3 is 14 amino acids. DNA of the CDR3: TGTGCCAGCACCCCGCCCGGGTCGAACACTGAAGCTTTCTTT. This codes for CASTPPGSNTEAFF.

The genes are TRBV5-1 and TRBJ2-2; tentatively, D is TRBD2 (6 bases). This CDR3 has 14 residues. Germline loops: CDR1 SGHRS, CDR2 YFSETQ. V lost 6 bases, J lost 1 base, and 10 bases lay in between. The CDR3 DNA follows: TGCGCCAGCATCGCGGGAAGGAACACCGGGGAGCTGTTTTTT. Translation gives CASIAGRNTGELFF. The whole variable domain, remainder taken from reference TRBV5-1 and TRBJ2-2, is KAGVTQTPRYLIKTRGQQVTLSCSPISGHRSVSWYQQTPGQGLQFLFEYFSETQRNKGNFPGRFSGRQFSNSRSEMNVSTLELGDSALYLCASIAGRNTGELFFGEGSRLTVL.

This clonotype was found a few times. The genes are TRBV15 and TRBJ1-1; 9 bases line up with TRBD1. V trimming: 0 bases; J trimming: 4 bases; junction bases outside the gene matches: 3. This CDR3 is 15 amino acids long. CDR1 and CDR2 from the germline V gene are LNHNV and YYDKDF (reference sequence). CDR3 nucleotides: TGTGCCACCAGCAGAGATACAGGGGGCTCCACTGAAGCTTTCTTT. Protein sequence: CATSRDTGGSTEAFF.

The gene calls are TRBV20-1 and TRBJ1-2, with a tentative D call TRBD1 (6 bases). The CDR3 contains 12 residues. Germline V gene lookup returns CDR1 DFQATT and CDR2 SNEGSKA (reference sequence). Written as DNA, the CDR3 is TGCATAAGCCAGGGGCGCTTCTATGGCTACACCTTC. Its translation is CISQGRFYGYTF.

The gene calls are TRBV29-1 and TRBJ2-5; D tentatively reads TRBD1 or TRBD2 (6 bases each). Trimming stripped 4 bases from V and 5 bases from J, with 20 bases between. There are 15 residues in the CDR3. Germline V CDR1 and CDR2: SQVTM, ANQGSEA. The CDR3 spells CSVALPQGRGETQYF. CDR3 DNA sequence: TGCAGCGTTGCCCTTCCACAGGGACGGGGGGAGACCCAGTACTTC. The entire variable domain, with the rest obtained from reference TRBV29-1 and TRBJ2-5, is as follows: SAVISQKPSRDICQRGTSLTIQCQVDSQVTMMFWYRQQPGQSLTLIATANQGSEATYESGFVIDKFPISRPNLTFSTLTVSNMSPEDSSIYLCSVALPQGRGETQYFGPGTRLLVL.